Detailed here is one TCR beta chain. Amplification of TCR beta CDR3 regions used RNA as the template. The TCR CDR3 was amplified in a first-round RT-PCR using the HTBI primer set. A single record per CDR3 protein comes from TCRdb applying MiXCR to the multiplex PCR reads. The repertoire holds around 240,000 distinct CDR3 sequences, more than 12% seen once, with roughly 14% in the top ten. This entry belongs to a study of T cells in Graves' hyperthyroidism and ophthalmopathy. Germline assignment: CDR1 WNHNN and CDR2 SYGVQD (reference sequence). V lost 2 bases, J lost 2 bases, and 9 bases lay in between. The CDR3 is 14 amino acids. Blood sampling occurred at first hyperthyroidism diagnosis, ahead of any ophthalmopathy symptoms.

This TCR came from a woman in her thirties or forties with Graves' hyperthyroidism that later progressed to Graves' ophthalmopathy. Sequencing input: blood. The chain uses TRBV10-1 and TRBJ1-1, with a possible D match to TRBD1 (6 bases). For the CDR3, the DNA is TGCGCCAGCAGTGAGGGGGGGCATAACACTGAAGCTTTCTTT. It encodes CASSEGGHNTEAFF.